These 2 T cell receptor beta chains share one sample of origin, sequenced in a study of shared clonotypes between healthy human individuals. TCRdb's table, derived via immunoSEQ multiplex PCR, lists solely in-frame clones and lacks some. Of over a million clones listed, around 97% are singletons. Sequenced: naive CD4+ T cells sorted from blood. Subset noted: CD45RA+ positively selected. These receptors were obtained from a young man in good health.

This chain connects TRBV2 to TRBJ2-1; 8 bases map to TRBD2. The CDR3 has 16 amino acids. Trimming took 3 bases from V and 6 from J; bases not matched to a gene: 10. Per germline, CDR1 SNHLY and CDR2 FYNNEI. CDR3 in amino acids: CASSDRGGGPFNEQFF. Written as DNA, the CDR3 is TGTGCCAGCAGTGATCGGGGGGGCGGGCCTTTCAATGAGCAGTTCTTC.

The chain combines TRBV11-2 with TRBJ2-5; 8 bases are a match to TRBD1. V trimming: 5 bases; J trimming: 1 base; junction bases outside the gene matches: 3. The CDR3 sequence is 14 residues long. Germline V gives CDR1 SGHAT, CDR2 FQNNGV. The CDR3 is CASSMTGVQETQYF. CDR3 sequence (DNA): TGTGCCAGCAGCATGACAGGGGTCCAAGAGACCCAGTACTTC. The whole variable domain, remainder taken from reference TRBV11-2 and TRBJ2-5, is EAGVAQSPRYKIIEKRQSVAFWCNPISGHATLYWYQQILGQGPKLLIQFQNNGVVDDSQLPKDRFSAERLKGVDSTLKIQPAKLEDSAVYLCASSMTGVQETQYFGPGTRLLVL.